Presented here are 28 T cell receptor beta chains from one specimen sequenced in a study of preoperative IRX-2 immunotherapy in early breast cancer. Described treatment: preoperative locoregional IRX-2 cytokine immunotherapy. Method: immunoSEQ multiplex PCR; TCRdb's copy keeps in-frame clones and lacks some. The sample includes tens of thousands of clones, around 87% of them seen just once. Sample collection was performed from a patient treated with IRX-2 immunotherapy. All receptors come from a human donor with breast cancer.

The gene calls are TRBV6-5 and TRBJ2-3; TRBD2 aligns across 11 bases. This CDR3 spans 15 amino acids. The V gene end was trimmed by 6 bases and the J gene end by 2 bases; junction bases not matched to a gene: 4. The V gene's germline CDR1 is MNHEY and CDR2 SVGAGI. This CDR3 is CASSRLAGYTDTQYF. The CDR3 DNA follows: TGTGCCAGCAGCCGACTAGCGGGGTACACAGATACGCAGTATTTT.

V and J are TRBV27 and TRBJ2-2, with D possibly being TRBD1 (6 bases). Trimming took off 1 base at V and 4 bases at J, with 10 bases between the two ends. CDR3 length: 15 residues. Germline V gene data show CDR1 as MNHEY and CDR2 as SMNVEV (reference sequence). This CDR3 is CASSLWGHSTGELFF. CDR3 nucleotides: TGTGCCAGCAGTTTATGGGGGCATAGCACCGGGGAGCTGTTTTTT.

The chain couples TRBV11-2 to TRBJ2-4; D remains unclear. The CDR3 is 16 residues long. Trimming removed 2 bases at V and 0 bases at J, with 11 bases between. Per germline, CDR1 SGHAT and CDR2 FQNNGV. Here the CDR3 DNA reads TGTGCCAGCAGCTTAACCGGAGTACTAGCCAAAAACATTCAGTACTTC. Amino acid sequence: CASSLTGVLAKNIQYF.

The chain links TRBV20-1 to TRBJ2-3; D is undetermined. Germline V gene data show CDR1 as DFQATT and CDR2 as SNEGSKA (reference sequence). This CDR3 has 11 residues. V was cut by 4 bases and J by 0 bases, with 2 bases left in between. CDR3 sequence: CSAKSTDTQYF. CDR3 nucleotide sequence: TGCAGTGCTAAGAGCACAGATACGCAGTATTTT.

The rearrangement links TRBV2 to TRBJ1-2, with 9 bases that match TRBD1. The V gene end was trimmed by 4 bases and the J gene end by 2 bases; junction bases not matched to a gene: 2. This CDR3 is 14 amino acids long. Germline CDR1 and CDR2: SNHLY and FYNNEI. The DNA of the CDR3 is TGTGCCAGCAGTGGTACAGGGGGCAACTATGGCTACACCTTC. It yields the protein CASSGTGGNYGYTF.

This chain uses TRBV27 with TRBJ2-3; unclear D gene. Germline lookup yields CDR1 MNHEY and CDR2 SMNVEV (reference sequence). CDR3 length equals 11 residues. The V gene lost 3 bases and the J gene lost 6 bases, with 4 bases spanning the gap. The CDR3 nucleotides read TGTGCCAGCAGTTTGGGGGATACGCAGTATTTT. Translation gives CASSLGDTQYF.

The chain employs TRBV10-3 and TRBJ2-1; D is ambiguous. Germline values: CDR1 ENHRY, CDR2 SYGVKD. Trimming took off 7 bases at V and 4 bases at J, with 8 bases between the two ends. This CDR3 is built from 12 residues. This CDR3 is CAIKGPYNEQFF. In DNA form, the CDR3 reads TGTGCCATCAAGGGTCCGTACAATGAGCAGTTCTTC.

The rearrangement uses TRBV28 and TRBJ2-3; TRBD1 or TRBD2 may be the D gene (5 bases each). Germline V gives CDR1 MDHEN, CDR2 SYDVKM. The V end lost 6 bases, the J end lost 9 bases, and 13 bases lay between the germline ends. This CDR3 spans 12 amino acids. CDR3: CASRTGPWTQYF. CDR3 DNA sequence: TGTGCCAGCAGAACGGGACCGTGGACGCAGTATTTT.

This clone was counted a single time. The chain uses TRBV18 and TRBJ2-7; 8 positions agree with TRBD1. CDR1 is KGHSH and CDR2 is LQKENI in the germline V gene. Unmatched junction bases numbered 14, after V lost 3 bases and J lost 7 bases. The CDR3 length is 16 residues. CDR3 DNA sequence: TGTGCCAGCTCACCGCCACGGGACAGGTGGGGCGTAGAGCAGTACTTC. It translates to CASSPPRDRWGVEQYF.

V and J are TRBV2 and TRBJ2-2; no clear D. Deletions cut 6 bases from V and 5 bases from J, with 16 bases between. Germline CDR1 is SNHLY and CDR2 is FYNNEI. CDR3 length: 15 amino acids. In DNA, the CDR3 is TGTGCCAGCAGGAAGGAGCTTCTGGGGACCGGGGAGCTGTTTTTT. Protein product: CASRKELLGTGELFF.

The chain uses TRBV10-3 and TRBJ2-2, with 16 bases lining up with TRBD2. V was clipped by 6 bases and J by 5 bases; unmatched bases: 9. Germline V lookup: CDR1 ENHRY, CDR2 SYGVKD. CDR3 length: 18 residues. CDR3 in DNA: TGTGCCATCAGCCTAACACCGGGACTAGCGGGAGGGACCGGGGAGCTGTTTTTT. Translated: CAISLTPGLAGGTGELFF.

This clone was detected only once. The V call is TRBV18, the J call TRBJ2-5; D call uncertain. The better agreement between TRBJ2-7 and the DNA end casts doubt on the J call. CDR1 and CDR2 from the germline V gene are KGHSH and LQKENI. The CDR3 is 13 amino acids. In nucleotides, the CDR3 is TGTGCCAGCTCACCAGCCCGTTCCTACGAGCAGTACTTC. Protein product: CASSPARSYEQYF.

The chain has TRBV6-5 and TRBJ2-5; 9 nucleotides align to TRBD2. The CDR3 runs to 15 residues. V lost 8 bases to trimming and J lost 5 bases; unmatched junction nucleotides: 12. Germline V gene data show CDR1 as MNHEY and CDR2 as SVGAGI. CDR3 coding DNA: TGTGCCAGCCGTAAGGGGCGGGAGGGCTGGGAGACCCAGTACTTC. Its protein product is CASRKGREGWETQYF.

The rearrangement joins TRBV15 to TRBJ2-1; weak D call: TRBD2 (7 bases). Trimming removed 4 bases at V and 4 bases at J, with 20 bases between. Germline-derived CDR1 and CDR2 are LNHNV and YYDKDF (reference sequence). This CDR3 spans 17 amino acids. This chain's CDR3 is CATSTEAGHELYNEQFF. CDR3 bases: TGTGCCACCAGCACAGAAGCGGGACACGAATTGTACAATGAGCAGTTCTTC.

This clone was counted a single time. The chain carries TRBV6-1 and TRBJ2-7, with 7 positions matching TRBD1. CDR1 is MNHNS, CDR2 SASEGT, per germline. The V segment lost 6 bases and the J segment 3 bases; nucleotides outside the gene matches: 8. The CDR3 runs 14 residues. CDR3 DNA sequence: TGTGCCAGCAGCATGATAGGGGGCCTCTACGAGCAGTACTTC. Protein sequence: CASSMIGGLYEQYF.

V usage is TRBV7-9 and J usage is TRBJ2-2; D could derive from TRBD1 or TRBD2 (7 bases each). CDR3 length: 14 amino acids. Germline V gene sequence: CDR1 SEHNR, CDR2 FQNEAQ (reference sequence). V lost 10 bases to trimming and J lost 3 bases, with 15 bases between them. CDR3 in amino acids: CATQGGSDTGELFF. The CDR3 DNA is TGTGCCACCCAGGGGGGGTCCGACACCGGGGAGCTGTTTTTT.

The chain links TRBV7-2 to TRBJ2-5; 10 bases map to TRBD1. The closer fit of TRBJ2-7 to the DNA end suggests the J call may be wrong. The germline CDR1 and CDR2 sequences are SGHTA and FQGNSA. The CDR3 length is 14 residues. The CDR3 here is CASSWRTGGHEQYF. The CDR3 coding sequence is TGTGCCAGCAGCTGGAGGACAGGGGGTCACGAGCAGTACTTC.

The chain has TRBV20-1 and TRBJ2-7; no firm D call. CDR1 is DFQATT and CDR2 is SNEGSKA in the germline V gene (reference sequence). The CDR3 has 11 amino acids. Trimming left V 1 base short and J 4 bases short, with 5 bases between. The CDR3 DNA reads as TGCAGTGCTAGAGGCACATACGAGCAGTACTTC. This gives the protein CSARGTYEQYF.

J is TRBJ1-6 and V is TRBV2; possibly TRBD1 for D (5 bases). From germline, CDR1 is SNHLY and CDR2 FYNNEI. V lost 3 bases to trimming and J lost 9 bases, with 9 bases between them. This CDR3 spans 13 amino acids. CDR3 nucleotides: TGTGCCAGCAGTGAGGGGGGGTCTTCACCCCTCCACTTT. It specifies CASSEGGSSPLHF.

This sequence joins TRBV5-1 and TRBJ1-1; D not certain. The germline CDR1 and CDR2 sequences are SGHRS and YFSETQ. V was trimmed by 7 bases and J by 0 bases, leaving 10 bases between them. CDR3 length: 13 amino acids. CDR3 in DNA: TGCGCCAGCCGTCCGGTGTTGAACACTGAAGCTTTCTTT. Amino acids: CASRPVLNTEAFF.

The chain has TRBV13 and TRBJ1-1, with D maybe TRBD1 (5 bases). V dropped 1 base and J dropped 2 bases, with 8 bases sitting between them. The length of the CDR3 is 14 residues. CDR1 is PRHDT, CDR2 FYEKMQ, per germline (reference sequence). As DNA, the CDR3 is TGTGCCAGCAGCTTAGCCGGGGCTAACACTGAAGCTTTCTTT. Its translation is CASSLAGANTEAFF.

This chain links TRBV5-6 with TRBJ1-2; D is ambiguous. Trimming took 2 bases from V and 1 from J, leaving 18 bases between them. CDR1 and CDR2 from the germline V gene are SGHDT and YYEEEE. The CDR3 spans 17 residues. CDR3 sequence reads: CASSFRSGRKNNYGYTF. CDR3 nucleotides: TGTGCCAGCAGCTTCCGTTCGGGCCGAAAAAATAACTATGGCTACACCTTC.

The genes are TRBV11-2 and TRBJ1-2; the D is unclear. Germline lookup yields CDR1 SGHAT and CDR2 FQNNGV. The CDR3 consists of 13 residues. V was pared by 5 bases and J by 0 bases, with 7 bases between. As DNA, the CDR3 is TGTGCCAGCAGCCCCGGTTCTAACTATGGCTACACCTTC. It yields the protein CASSPGSNYGYTF.

The chain uses TRBV27 and TRBJ2-7, with D perhaps assigned TRBD1 or TRBD2 (5 bases each). V was clipped by 10 bases and J by 0 bases, with 16 bases between them. Germline V CDR1 and CDR2: MNHEY, SMNVEV (reference sequence). This CDR3 is built from 14 residues. DNA for the CDR3: TGTGCCATCTGTCCGGGACGGAGCTCCTACGAGCAGTACTTC. It is translated as CAICPGRSSYEQYF.

This clone was observed a handful of times. The V and J genes are TRBV9 and TRBJ1-1; TRBD1 is a possible D gene (6 bases). The CDR3 extends over 12 amino acids. Germline V gene data show CDR1 as SGDLS and CDR2 as YYNGEE. V was shortened by 0 bases and J by 6 bases, with 6 bases between the two germline ends. CDR3 sequence (DNA): TGTGCCAGCAGCGTAGCAGGGGCTGAAGCTTTCTTT. This codes for CASSVAGAEAFF.

The chain couples TRBV4-3 to TRBJ2-3, with D possibly being TRBD1 or TRBD2 (5 bases each). The CDR3 is 16 residues long. Germline CDR1 LGHNA, CDR2 YSLEER. V dropped 0 bases and J dropped 2 bases, with 12 bases sitting between them. CDR3 bases: TGCGCCAGCAGCCAAGAAGCCGGGGCCTACACAGATACGCAGTATTTT. This gives the protein CASSQEAGAYTDTQYF.

This clone is a singleton in its sample. The V and J genes are TRBV7-2 and TRBJ1-3; no firm D call. This CDR3 comprises 14 residues. V lost 4 bases and J lost 0, with 7 bases in between. Germline-derived CDR1 and CDR2 are SGHTA and FQGNSA. The CDR3 reads CASSSITSGNTIYF. The CDR3 DNA reads TGTGCCAGCAGCTCGATAACCTCTGGAAACACCATATATTTT.

The table lists this clone with a count of one. The J gene is TRBJ1-2, the V gene TRBV6-5; tentative D call: TRBD1 (6 bases). Trimming removed 7 bases from V and 8 bases from J, with 14 bases in between. The CDR3 runs 12 residues. Germline lookup yields CDR1 MNHEY and CDR2 SVGAGI. CDR3 nucleotides: TGTGCCAGCATCGGTCAGGGGAACGGCTACACCTTC. Its protein product is CASIGQGNGYTF.